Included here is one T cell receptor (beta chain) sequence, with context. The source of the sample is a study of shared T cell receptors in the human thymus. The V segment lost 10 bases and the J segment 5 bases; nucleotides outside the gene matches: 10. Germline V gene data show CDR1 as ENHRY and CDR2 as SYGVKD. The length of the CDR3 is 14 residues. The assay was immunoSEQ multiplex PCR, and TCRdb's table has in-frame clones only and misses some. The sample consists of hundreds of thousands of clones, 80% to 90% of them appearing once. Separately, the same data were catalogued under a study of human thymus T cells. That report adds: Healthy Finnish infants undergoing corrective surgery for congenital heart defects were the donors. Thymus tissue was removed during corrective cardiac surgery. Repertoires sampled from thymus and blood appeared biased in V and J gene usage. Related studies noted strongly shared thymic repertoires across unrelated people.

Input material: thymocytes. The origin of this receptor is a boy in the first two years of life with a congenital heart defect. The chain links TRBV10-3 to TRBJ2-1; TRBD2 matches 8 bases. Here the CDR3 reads CATREREGNNEQFF. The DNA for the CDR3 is TGTGCCACTCGGGAACGGGAGGGTAACAATGAGCAGTTCTTC.